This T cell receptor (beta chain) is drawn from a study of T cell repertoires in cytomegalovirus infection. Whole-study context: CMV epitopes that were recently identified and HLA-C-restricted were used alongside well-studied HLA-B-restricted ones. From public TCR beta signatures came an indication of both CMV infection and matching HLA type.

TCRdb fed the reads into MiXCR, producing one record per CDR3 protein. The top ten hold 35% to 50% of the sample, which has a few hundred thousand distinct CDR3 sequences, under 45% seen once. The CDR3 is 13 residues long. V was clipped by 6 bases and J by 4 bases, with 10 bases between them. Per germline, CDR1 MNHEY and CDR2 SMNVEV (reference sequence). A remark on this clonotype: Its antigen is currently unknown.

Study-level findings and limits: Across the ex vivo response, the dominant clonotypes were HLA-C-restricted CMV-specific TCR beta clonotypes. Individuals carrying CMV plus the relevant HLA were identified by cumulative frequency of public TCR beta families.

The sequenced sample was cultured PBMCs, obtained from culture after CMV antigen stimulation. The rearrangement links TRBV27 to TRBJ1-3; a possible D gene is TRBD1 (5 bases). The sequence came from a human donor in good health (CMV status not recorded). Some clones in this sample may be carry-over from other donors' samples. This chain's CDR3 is CASRSPGGNTIYF. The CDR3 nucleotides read TGTGCCAGCAGGAGCCCAGGGGGAAACACCATATATTTT.